These T cell receptor beta chains were read from a single sample in a study of cytomegalovirus exposure and HLA in healthy donors. The method was immunoSEQ multiplex PCR; TCRdb's version includes in-frame clones alone and lacks a portion of them. The sample consists of 180,000 or so clones, around 81% of them appearing once. Specimen: PBMCs. The receptors were sampled from a woman in her thirties in good health and CMV-seropositive. CDR3s include the opening cysteine and the closing phenylalanine or tryptophan. The D gene is left open where the match is weak. Rows give clone size only sometimes, using once, few, many, or a class for an expanded clone.

V	J	size	D	CDR3	DNA
TRBV30	TRBJ1-3	-	-	CAWSAGSGNTIYF	TGTGCCTGGAGCGCGGGCTCTGGAAACACCATATATTTT
TRBV14	TRBJ1-3	-	-	CASSQGLRGPTGNTIYF	TGTGCCAGCAGCCAAGGCCTAAGGGGCCCGACTGGAAACACCATATATTTT
TRBV11-2	TRBJ2-2	-	TRBD1	CASSLTTGGELFF	TGTGCCAGCAGCCTCACGACAGGGGGCGAGCTGTTTTTT
TRBV5-1	TRBJ1-4	-	TRBD1	CASSLGDRGGEKLFF	TGCGCCAGCAGCTTGGGAGACAGGGGCGGTGAAAAACTGTTTTTT
TRBV7-9	TRBJ2-5	-	TRBD2	CSSSRGPAGGQETQYF	TGTTCCAGCAGCCGGGGGCCAGCGGGAGGTCAAGAGACCCAGTACTTC
TRBV4-3	TRBJ1-6	once	-	CASSQAPGPRGNSPLHF	TGCGCCAGCAGCCAAGCCCCAGGGCCAAGGGGCAATTCACCCCTCCACTTT
TRBV10-3	TRBJ2-2	once	-	CATNVNTGELFF	TGTGCCACCAATGTGAACACCGGGGAGCTGTTTTTT
TRBV2	TRBJ2-2	-	TRBD2	CAAAGARTGELFF	TGTGCCGCAGCGGGGGCGAGGACCGGGGAGCTGTTTTTT
TRBV5-1	TRBJ2-5	-	TRBD2	CASSATSGETQYF	TGCGCCAGCAGCGCGACTAGCGGCGAGACCCAGTACTTC
TRBV15	TRBJ2-4	-	-	CATSLLAKNIQYF	TGTGCCACGAGCCTCCTAGCCAAAAACATTCAGTACTTC
TRBV5-5	TRBJ2-7	few	-	CASSSSGSSSYEQYF	TGTGCCAGCAGCAGCAGCGGGTCCAGCTCCTACGAGCAGTACTTC
TRBV11-3	TRBJ2-3	-	-	CASSLSGGADYTDTQYF	TGTGCCAGCAGCTTAAGTGGCGGCGCGGATTACACAGATACGCAGTATTTT
TRBV7-2	TRBJ2-1	-	TRBD1	CASSLGTGYGEQFF	TGTGCCAGCAGCTTAGGGACAGGGTACGGTGAGCAGTTCTTC